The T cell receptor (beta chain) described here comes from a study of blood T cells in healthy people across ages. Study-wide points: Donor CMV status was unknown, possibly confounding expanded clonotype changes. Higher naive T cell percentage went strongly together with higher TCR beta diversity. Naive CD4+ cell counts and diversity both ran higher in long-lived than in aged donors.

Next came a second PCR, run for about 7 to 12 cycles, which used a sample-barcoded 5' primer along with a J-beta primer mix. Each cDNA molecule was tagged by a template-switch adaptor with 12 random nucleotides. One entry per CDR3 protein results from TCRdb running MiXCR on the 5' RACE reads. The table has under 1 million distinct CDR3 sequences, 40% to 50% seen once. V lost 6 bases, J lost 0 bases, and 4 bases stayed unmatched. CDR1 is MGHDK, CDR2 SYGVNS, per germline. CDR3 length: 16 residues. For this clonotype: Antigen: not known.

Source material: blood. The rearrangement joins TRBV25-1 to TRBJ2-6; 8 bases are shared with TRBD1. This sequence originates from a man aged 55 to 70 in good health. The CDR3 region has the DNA TGTGCCAGCAGATCGACAGGGGTCTCTGGGGCCAACGTCCTGACTTTC. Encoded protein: CASRSTGVSGANVLTF. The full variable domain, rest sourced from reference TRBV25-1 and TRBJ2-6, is EADIYQTPRYLVIGTGKKITLECSQTMGHDKMYWYQQDPGMELHLIHYSYGVNSTEKGDLSSESTVSRIRTEHFPLTLESARPSHTSQYLCASRSTGVSGANVLTFGAGSRLTVL.